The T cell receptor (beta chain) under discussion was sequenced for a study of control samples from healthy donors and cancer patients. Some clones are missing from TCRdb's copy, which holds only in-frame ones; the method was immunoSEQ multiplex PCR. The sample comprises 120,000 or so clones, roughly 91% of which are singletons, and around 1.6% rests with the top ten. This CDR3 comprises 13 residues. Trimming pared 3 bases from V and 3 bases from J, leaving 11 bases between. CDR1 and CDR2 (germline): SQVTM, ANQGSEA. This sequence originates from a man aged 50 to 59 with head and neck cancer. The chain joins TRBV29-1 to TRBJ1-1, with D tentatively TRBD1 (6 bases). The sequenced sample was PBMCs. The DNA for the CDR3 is TGCAGCGTTGATAGCAGGGGAGACACTGAAGCTTTCTTT. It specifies CSVDSRGDTEAFF.